The entry below describes one TCR beta chain. Its antigen is not identified. This specimen belongs to a study of T cell responses to AZD1222 COVID-19 vaccine. Overall study results and limits: Vaccination with two AZD1222 doses was followed by a rise in Spike-specific TCR breadth and depth.

The data were produced by immunoSEQ multiplex PCR, yet TCRdb's version contains in-frame clones alone and is incomplete. The table shows over 35,000 clones, with around 77% occurring only once. Sequencing was performed on peripheral blood, taken 28 days after the second dose of the MenACWY control vaccine. This clonotype was obtained from an adult who received the MenACWY meningococcal vaccine as a control.

The CDR3 sequence is CASSHDSGRRGYNEQFF. CDR3 nucleotide sequence: TGTGCCAGCAGCCATGATAGCGGGAGGAGGGGTTACAATGAGCAGTTCTTC. The chain has TRBV4-2 and TRBJ2-1; 10 positions agree with TRBD2. The ends lost 3 bases at V and 4 bases at J; junction bases unmatched: 9. The CDR3 totals 17 residues. Germline V gene data show CDR1 as LGHNA and CDR2 as YNFKEQ.